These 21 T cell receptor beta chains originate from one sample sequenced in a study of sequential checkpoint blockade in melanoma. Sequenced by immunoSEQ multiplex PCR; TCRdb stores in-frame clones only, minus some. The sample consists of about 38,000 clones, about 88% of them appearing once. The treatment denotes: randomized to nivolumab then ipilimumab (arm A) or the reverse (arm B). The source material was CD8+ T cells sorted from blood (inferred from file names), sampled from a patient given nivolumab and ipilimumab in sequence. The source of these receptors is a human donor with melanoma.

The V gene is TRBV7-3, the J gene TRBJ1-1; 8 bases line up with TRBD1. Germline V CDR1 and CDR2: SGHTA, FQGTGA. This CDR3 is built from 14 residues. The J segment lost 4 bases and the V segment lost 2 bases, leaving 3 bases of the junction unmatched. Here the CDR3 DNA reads TGTGCCAGCAGCTTAGACAGGGGCTTCACTGAAGCTTTCTTT. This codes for CASSLDRGFTEAFF.

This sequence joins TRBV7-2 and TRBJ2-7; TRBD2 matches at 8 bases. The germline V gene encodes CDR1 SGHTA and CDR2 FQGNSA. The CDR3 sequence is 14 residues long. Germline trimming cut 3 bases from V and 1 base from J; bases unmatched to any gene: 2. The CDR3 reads CASSFTSGSYEQYV. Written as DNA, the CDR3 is TGTGCCAGCAGCTTCACTAGCGGATCCTACGAGCAGTACGTC.

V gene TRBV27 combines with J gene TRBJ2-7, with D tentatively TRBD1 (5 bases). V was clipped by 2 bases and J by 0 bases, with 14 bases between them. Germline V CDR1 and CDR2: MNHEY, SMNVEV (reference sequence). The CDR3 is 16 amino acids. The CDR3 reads CASSLKGILLSYEQYF. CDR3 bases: TGTGCCAGCAGTTTAAAGGGGATTCTACTCTCCTACGAGCAGTACTTC.

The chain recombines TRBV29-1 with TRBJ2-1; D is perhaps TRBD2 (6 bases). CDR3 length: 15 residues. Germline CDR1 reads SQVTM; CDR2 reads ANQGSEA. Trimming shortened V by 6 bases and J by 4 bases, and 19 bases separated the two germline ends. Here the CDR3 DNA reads TGCAGCGTCATAGGGCTAGCGATAAAATACAATGAGCAGTTCTTC. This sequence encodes CSVIGLAIKYNEQFF.

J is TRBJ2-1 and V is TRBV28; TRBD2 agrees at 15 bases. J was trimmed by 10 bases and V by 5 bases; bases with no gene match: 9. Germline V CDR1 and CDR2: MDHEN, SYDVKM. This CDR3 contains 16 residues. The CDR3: CASSGLAGGQYLEQFF. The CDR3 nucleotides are TGTGCCAGCAGTGGACTAGCGGGAGGGCAATACTTAGAGCAGTTCTTC.

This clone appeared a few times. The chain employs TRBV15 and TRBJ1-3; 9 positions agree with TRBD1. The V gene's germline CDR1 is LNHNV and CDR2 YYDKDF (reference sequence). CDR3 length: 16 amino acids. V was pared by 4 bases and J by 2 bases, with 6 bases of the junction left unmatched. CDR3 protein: CATSINRGPPGNTIYF. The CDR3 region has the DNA TGTGCCACCAGCATAAACAGGGGGCCCCCTGGAAACACCATATATTTT.

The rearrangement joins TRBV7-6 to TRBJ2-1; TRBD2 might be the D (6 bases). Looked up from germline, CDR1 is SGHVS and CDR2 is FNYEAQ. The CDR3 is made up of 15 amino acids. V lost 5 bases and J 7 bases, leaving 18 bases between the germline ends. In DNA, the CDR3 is TGTGCCAGCAGCCACACACACCTAGGAGGGAATGAGCAGTTCTTC. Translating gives CASSHTHLGGNEQFF.

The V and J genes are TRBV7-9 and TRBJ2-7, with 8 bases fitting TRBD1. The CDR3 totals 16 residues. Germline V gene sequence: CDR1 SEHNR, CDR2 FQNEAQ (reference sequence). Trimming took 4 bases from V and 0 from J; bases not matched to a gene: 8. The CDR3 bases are TGTGCCAGCAGCTCAGCCACAGGGGGGAGCTCCTACGAGCAGTACGTC. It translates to CASSSATGGSSYEQYV.

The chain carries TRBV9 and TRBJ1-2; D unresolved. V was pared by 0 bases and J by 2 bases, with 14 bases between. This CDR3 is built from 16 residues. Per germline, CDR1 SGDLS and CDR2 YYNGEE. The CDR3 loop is CASSVAPGLSNYGYTF. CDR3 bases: TGTGCCAGCAGCGTAGCCCCCGGACTTTCAAACTATGGCTACACCTTC.

The CDR3 DNA follows: TGTGCCAGCAGCCCTGGGGGGAACGAGCAGTACTTC. Translated: CASSPGGNEQYF. J is TRBJ2-7 and V is TRBV5-4, with D tentatively TRBD2 (6 bases). This CDR3 has 12 amino acids. Trimming stripped 4 bases from V and 5 bases from J, with 10 bases between. Looked up from germline, CDR1 is SGHNT and CDR2 is YYREEE (reference sequence).

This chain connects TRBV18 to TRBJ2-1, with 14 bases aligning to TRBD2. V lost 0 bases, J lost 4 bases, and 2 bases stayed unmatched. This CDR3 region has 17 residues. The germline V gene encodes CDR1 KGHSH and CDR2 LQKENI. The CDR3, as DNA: TGTGCCAGCTCACCACCGGGACTAGCGGGAGCATACAATGAGCAGTTCTTC. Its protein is CASSPPGLAGAYNEQFF.

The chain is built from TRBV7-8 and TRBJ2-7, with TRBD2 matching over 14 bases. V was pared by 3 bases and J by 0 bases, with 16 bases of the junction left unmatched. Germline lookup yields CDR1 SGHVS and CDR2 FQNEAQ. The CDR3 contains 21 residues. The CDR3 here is CASSLERGLAGAPRNSYEQYV. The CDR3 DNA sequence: TGTGCCAGCAGCTTGGAACGGGGACTAGCGGGAGCCCCACGGAACTCCTACGAGCAGTACGTC.

The CDR3, as DNA: TGTGCCAGCAGTCCCCTGGCGGCCTCACCACACGATACGCAGTATTTT. Translation: CASSPLAASPHDTQYF. The rearrangement joins TRBV27 to TRBJ2-3; D ambiguous. The CDR3 consists of 16 residues. Trimming took 5 bases from V and 6 from J, leaving 21 bases between them. CDR1 and CDR2 from the germline V gene are MNHEY and SMNVEV (reference sequence).

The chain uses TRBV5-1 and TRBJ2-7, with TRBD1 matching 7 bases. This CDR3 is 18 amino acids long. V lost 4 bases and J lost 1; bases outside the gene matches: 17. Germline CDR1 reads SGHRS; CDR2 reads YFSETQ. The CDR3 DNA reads TGCGCCAGCAGCCCCAATCCCCTCACAGGGGTTGGTTCCTACGAGCAGTACGTC. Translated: CASSPNPLTGVGSYEQYV.

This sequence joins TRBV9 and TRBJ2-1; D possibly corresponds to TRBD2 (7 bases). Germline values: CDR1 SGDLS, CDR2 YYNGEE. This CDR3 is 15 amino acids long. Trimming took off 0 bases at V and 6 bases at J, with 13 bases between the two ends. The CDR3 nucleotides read TGTGCCAGCAGCGTAGTGGGGGGGCTCGGCAATGAGCAGTTCTTC. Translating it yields CASSVVGGLGNEQFF.

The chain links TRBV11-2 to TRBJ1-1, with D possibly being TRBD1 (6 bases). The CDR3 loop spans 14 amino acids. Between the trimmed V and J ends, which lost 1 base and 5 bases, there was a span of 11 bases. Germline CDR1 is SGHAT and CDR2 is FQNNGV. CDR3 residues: CASSLVGARTEAFF. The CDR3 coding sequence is TGTGCCAGCAGCTTAGTGGGGGCGCGGACTGAAGCTTTCTTT.

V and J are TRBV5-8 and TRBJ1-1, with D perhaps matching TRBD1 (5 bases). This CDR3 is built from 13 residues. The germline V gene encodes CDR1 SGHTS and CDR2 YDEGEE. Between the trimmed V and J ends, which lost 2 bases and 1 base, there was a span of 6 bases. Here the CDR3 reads CASSLTGNTEAFF. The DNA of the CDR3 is TGTGCCAGCAGCTTAACAGGGAACACTGAAGCTTTCTTT.

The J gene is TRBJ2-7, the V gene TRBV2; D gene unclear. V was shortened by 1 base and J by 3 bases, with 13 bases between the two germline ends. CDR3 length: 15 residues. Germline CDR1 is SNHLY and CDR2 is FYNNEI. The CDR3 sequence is CASSEGASSFYEQYF. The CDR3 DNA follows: TGTGCCAGCAGTGAAGGAGCGTCATCCTTCTACGAGCAGTACTTC.

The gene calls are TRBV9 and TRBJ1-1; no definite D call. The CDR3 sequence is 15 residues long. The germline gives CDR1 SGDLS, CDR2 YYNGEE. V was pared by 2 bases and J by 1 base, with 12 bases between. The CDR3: CASSVSREWNTEAFF. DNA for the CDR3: TGTGCCAGCAGCGTCAGCCGGGAGTGGAACACTGAAGCTTTCTTT.

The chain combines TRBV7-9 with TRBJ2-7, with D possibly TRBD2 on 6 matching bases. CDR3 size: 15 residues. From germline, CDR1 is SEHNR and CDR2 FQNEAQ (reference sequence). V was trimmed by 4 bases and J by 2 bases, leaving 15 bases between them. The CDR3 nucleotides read TGTGCCAGCAGCTCCCCGGGGAGGAACCCCTACGAGCAGTACTTC. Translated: CASSSPGRNPYEQYF.

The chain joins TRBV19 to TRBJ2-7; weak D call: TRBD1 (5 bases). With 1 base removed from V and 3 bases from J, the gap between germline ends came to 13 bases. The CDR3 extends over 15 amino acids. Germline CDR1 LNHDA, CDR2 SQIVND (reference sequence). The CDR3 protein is CASSIVTGTVYEQYF. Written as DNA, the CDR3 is TGTGCCAGTAGTATAGTTACAGGCACGGTCTACGAGCAGTACTTC.